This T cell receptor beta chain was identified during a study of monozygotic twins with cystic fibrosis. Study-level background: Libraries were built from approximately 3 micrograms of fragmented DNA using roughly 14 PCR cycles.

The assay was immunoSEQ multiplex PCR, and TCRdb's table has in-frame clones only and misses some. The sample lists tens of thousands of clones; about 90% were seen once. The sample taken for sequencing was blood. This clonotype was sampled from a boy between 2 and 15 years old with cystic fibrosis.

This CDR3 is CASSPPAGGSPNGELFF. For the CDR3, the DNA is TGTGCCAGCAGCCCCCCAGCGGGGGGTTCCCCGAACGGGGAGCTGTTTTTT. The chain carries TRBV7-9 and TRBJ2-2, with 9 bases lining up with TRBD2. The germline V gene has CDR1 SEHNR and CDR2 FQNEAQ (reference sequence). The CDR3 loop spans 17 amino acids. V lost 5 bases and J lost 7; bases outside the gene matches: 14.